This T cell receptor beta chain was recovered during a study of T cell changes during pregnancy in multiple sclerosis. With 5 bases removed from V and 3 bases from J, the gap between germline ends came to 12 bases. CDR3 size: 14 residues. Germline lookup yields CDR1 SGHVS and CDR2 FQNEAQ. This clone showed up just once. Produced via immunoSEQ multiplex PCR; TCRdb's table is partial and in-frame only. This table has some 79,000 clones, just over 90% appearing once. This TCR derives from a female donor with multiple sclerosis, enrolled in a pregnancy study. This specimen was CD4+ T cells from peripheral blood mononuclear cells, taken in the second trimester of pregnancy. The V call is TRBV7-8, the J call TRBJ2-3; maybe TRBD2 (6 bases). CDR3 region: CASSRRGRTDTQYF. The CDR3 coding sequence is TGTGCCAGCAGCCGCCGGGGGAGAACAGATACGCAGTATTTT.